A selection of T cell receptor beta chains follows, all from one sample in a study of CD8+CD57+ T cells in acquired aplastic anemia. Using its own MiXCR run on the reads, TCRdb lists one record per CDR3 protein. The sample lists 150,000 to 200,000 distinct CDR3 sequences, about 50% occurring once. Input material: sorted CD4+, CD8+, or CD8+CD57+ T cells (not recorded which) from PBMCs. Receptor source: a human donor with aplastic anemia. CDR3s include the opening cysteine and the closing phenylalanine or tryptophan. D genes are given only for firm matches. Expanded clones get a size class; other rows say once, few or many, or leave the size out.

>TRBJ2-7|.|many|TRBV27
CASSPAGHNEQYF
TGTGCCAGCAGCCCCGCGGGACACAACGAGCAGTACTTC
>TRBJ2-7|.|.|TRBV18
CASSPGGVLYEQYF
TGTGCCAGCTCACCGGGGGGCGTGTTGTACGAGCAGTACTTC
>TRBJ1-4|.|few|TRBV20-1
CSAREGSEKLFF
TGCAGTGCCCGGGAAGGATCTGAAAAACTGTTTTTT
>TRBJ2-7|.|.|TRBV10-3
CAIRSQYEQYF
TGTGCCATCAGGAGCCAGTACGAGCAGTACTTC
>TRBJ1-3|.|.|TRBV10-3
CASGAMSSGNTIYF
TGTGCCAGCGGGGCGATGAGCTCTGGAAACACCATATATTTT
>TRBJ1-5|.|.|TRBV7-7
CASSLAEDSNQPQHF
TGTGCTAGCAGCTTAGCCGAAGATAGCAATCAGCCCCAGCATTTT
>TRBJ2-3|TRBD2|.|TRBV9
CASSVSGGGIGTDTQYF
TGTGCCAGCAGCGTCAGCGGGGGAGGGATAGGAACAGATACGCAGTATTTT
>TRBJ2-7|.|.|TRBV19
CASSRQSSYEQYF
TGTGCCAGTAGTCGGCAGAGCTCCTACGAGCAGTACTTC
>TRBJ2-2|.|few|TRBV9
CASSVGGGPNTGELFF
TGTGCCAGCAGCGTAGGCGGGGGCCCAAACACCGGGGAGCTGTTTTTT
>TRBJ2-4|.|.|TRBV29-1
CSVEEQGENIQYF
TGCAGCGTTGAAGAACAGGGTGAAAACATTCAGTACTTC
>TRBJ2-7|.|once|TRBV20-1
CSASGTAPYEQYF
TGCAGTGCTAGCGGGACGGCTCCCTACGAGCAGTACTTC
>TRBJ1-1|TRBD1|.|TRBV20-1
CSARAGDRNTEAFF
TGCAGTGCTAGAGCGGGGGACAGGAACACTGAAGCTTTCTTT
>TRBJ2-1|.|many|TRBV7-3
CASSLIASRAYNEQFF
TGTGCCAGCAGCTTAATCGCCAGCCGGGCCTACAATGAGCAGTTCTTC
>TRBJ1-2|.|many|TRBV5-1
CASSDPINYGYTF
TGCGCCAGCAGCGATCCTATTAACTATGGCTACACCTTC
>TRBJ2-3|.|few|TRBV27
CASSLAGTSTDTQYF
TGTGCCAGCAGCCTGGCCGGGACTAGCACAGATACGCAGTATTTT
>TRBJ2-1|TRBD2|.|TRBV27
CASGRDDNEQFF
TGTGCCAGCGGGAGGGACGACAATGAGCAGTTCTTC
>TRBJ2-7|TRBD1|.|TRBV24-1
CATSDWDRFNEQYF
TGTGCCACCAGTGACTGGGACAGATTCAACGAGCAGTACTTC
>TRBJ1-2|.|.|TRBV10-3
CAIKGQNYGYTF
TGTGCCATCAAGGGCCAGAACTATGGCTACACCTTC
>TRBJ1-2|.|.|TRBV29-1
CSGEGGGDGYTF
TGCAGCGGAGAAGGGGGTGGCGATGGCTACACCTTC
>TRBJ1-1|.|.|TRBV3-1
CASSPWYIRGREAFF
TGTGCCAGCAGCCCATGGTATATTAGGGGCAGGGAAGCTTTCTTT
>TRBJ2-7|.|many|TRBV7-9
CATQLRNGYEQYF
TGTGCCACCCAGCTAAGAAACGGCTACGAGCAGTACTTC
>TRBJ1-6|.|.|TRBV24-1
CATSDLRGEVSPLHF
TGTGCCACCAGTGATTTGCGCGGGGAGGTCTCACCCCTCCACTTT
>TRBJ2-1|TRBD2|many|TRBV11-2
CASSRTSGAYNEQFF
TGTGCCAGCAGCAGGACTAGCGGGGCCTACAATGAGCAGTTCTTC
>TRBJ2-5|.|many|TRBV7-7
CASSLMGGRGQETQYF
TGTGCTAGCAGCTTAATGGGGGGGCGAGGCCAAGAGACCCAGTACTTC
>TRBJ2-7|TRBD1|many|TRBV7-9
CASSLEGQGAFEQYF
TGTGCCAGCAGCTTAGAAGGACAGGGGGCTTTCGAGCAGTACTTC
>TRBJ2-7|TRBD1|many|TRBV12-3/TRBV12-4
CASSSLGLTGGNEQYF
TGTGCCAGCAGTTCCCTGGGCCTCACAGGGGGCAACGAGCAGTACTTC
>TRBJ1-2|TRBD1|.|TRBV7-3
CASSLSGGGYTF
TGTGCCAGCAGCTTATCAGGGGGCGGCTACACCTTC
>TRBJ1-5|TRBD1|.|TRBV19
CASSSWTGGNQPQHF
TGTGCCAGTAGTTCTTGGACAGGGGGCAATCAGCCCCAGCATTTT
>TRBJ1-1|.|.|TRBV19
CASSRDYRAGTEAFF
TGTGCCAGTAGTAGGGATTACAGGGCTGGGACTGAAGCTTTCTTT
>TRBJ2-7|.|.|TRBV24-1
CATSGAASYEQYF
TGTGCCACCTCCGGGGCGGCGTCCTACGAGCAGTACTTC
>TRBJ2-7|.|.|TRBV2
CASSEYRLYEQYF
TGTGCCAGCAGTGAATACAGATTGTACGAGCAGTACTTC
>TRBJ1-1|TRBD1|many|TRBV9
CASSVGDSLSTEAFF
TGTGCCAGCAGCGTAGGGGACAGCCTCTCCACTGAAGCTTTCTTT
>TRBJ2-7|TRBD1|.|TRBV6-1
CASSDLDRGSSYEQYF
TGTGCCAGCAGTGATCTGGACAGGGGCAGCTCCTACGAGCAGTACTTC
>TRBJ1-2|TRBD1|.|TRBV4-2
CASSMGTGGYTF
TGTGCCAGCAGCATGGGGACAGGGGGCTACACCTTC
>TRBJ2-3|TRBD2|.|TRBV12-3/TRBV12-4
CASSPTSGGVLSTDTQYF
TGTGCCAGCAGCCCTACTAGCGGGGGGGTCCTGAGCACAGATACGCAGTATTTT
>TRBJ2-7|TRBD1|.|TRBV29-1
CSVVVGQPYEQYF
TGCAGCGTCGTTGTGGGACAGCCCTACGAGCAGTACTTC
>TRBJ2-1|.|.|TRBV25-1
CASSLAGDSNEQFF
TGTGCCAGCAGTCTCGCCGGAGATTCCAATGAGCAGTTCTTC
>TRBJ1-2|.|.|TRBV5-1
CASSAAETGLDGYTF
TGCGCCAGCAGCGCGGCCGAAACAGGGTTAGATGGCTACACCTTC
>TRBJ1-1|.|.|TRBV7-2
CATKAQGTNTEAFF
TGTGCCACCAAAGCTCAGGGAACGAACACTGAAGCTTTTTTT
>TRBJ2-5|TRBD1|.|TRBV19
CASRKTGGGETQYF
TGTGCCAGTAGGAAGACAGGGGGTGGAGAGACCCAGTACTTC
>TRBJ2-5|TRBD1|many|TRBV9
CASSAWDSPETQCF
TGTGCCAGCAGCGCTTGGGACAGTCCAGAGACCCAGTGCTTC
>TRBJ2-7|.|.|TRBV4-3
CASSQDALAEQYF
TGCGCCAGCAGCCAAGATGCTCTGGCCGAGCAGTACTTC
>TRBJ2-4|.|.|TRBV14
CASSPRQGLAKNIQYF
TGTGCCAGCTCACCTCGACAGGGACTAGCCAAAAACATTCAGTACTTC
>TRBJ2-7|TRBD1|.|TRBV29-1
CSVEDGTGWDYEQYF
TGCAGCGTTGAAGATGGGACAGGGTGGGACTACGAGCAGTACTTC